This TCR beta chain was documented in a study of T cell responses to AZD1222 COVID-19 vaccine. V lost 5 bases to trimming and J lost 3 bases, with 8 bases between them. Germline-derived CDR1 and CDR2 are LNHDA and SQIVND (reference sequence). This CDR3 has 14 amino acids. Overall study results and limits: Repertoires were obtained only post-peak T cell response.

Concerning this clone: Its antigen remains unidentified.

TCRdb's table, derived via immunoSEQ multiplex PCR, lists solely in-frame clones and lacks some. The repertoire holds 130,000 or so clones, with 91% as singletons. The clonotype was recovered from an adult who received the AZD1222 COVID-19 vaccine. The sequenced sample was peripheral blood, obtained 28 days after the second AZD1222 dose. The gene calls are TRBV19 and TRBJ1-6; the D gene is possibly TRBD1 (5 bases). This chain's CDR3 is CASSPGLYNSPLHF. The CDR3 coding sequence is TGTGCCAGTAGTCCAGGGCTCTATAATTCACCCCTCCACTTT.